The 21 T cell receptor beta chains presented below share a single source sample, sequenced in a study of T cell clones after liver transplantation. Libraries were prepared by immunoSEQ multiplex PCR; TCRdb keeps only in-frame clonotypes and omits some of them. The repertoire holds tens of thousands of clones, with about two thirds as singletons. The source material was CD4+ T cells from blood, sampled before liver transplant. The receptor source for this set is a human donor who received a liver transplant.

The V call is TRBV28, the J call TRBJ1-6; TRBD1 agrees at 7 bases. The V gene end was trimmed by 6 bases and the J gene end by 0 bases; junction bases not matched to a gene: 8. The germline gives CDR1 MDHEN, CDR2 SYDVKM. This CDR3 comprises 17 residues. DNA of the CDR3: TGTGCCAGCAGAGGGACAGACCCGAGCTCCTATAATTCACCCCTCCACTTT. Its translation is CASRGTDPSSYNSPLHF. Filled out from reference TRBV28 and TRBJ1-6, the complete variable domain reads DVKVTQSSRYLVKRTGEKVFLECVQDMDHENMFWYRQDPGLGLRLIYFSYDVKMKEKGDIPEGYSVSREKKERFSLILESASTNQTSMYLCASRGTDPSSYNSPLHFGNGTRLTVT.

The CDR3 here is CASSGGGLGETQYF. The CDR3 DNA reads as TGTGCCAGCAGTGGGGGGGGGCTAGGAGAGACCCAGTACTTC. This rearrangement joins TRBV2 to TRBJ2-5; D possibly corresponds to TRBD2 (7 bases). The germline gives CDR1 SNHLY, CDR2 FYNNEI. Trimming took 4 bases from V and 4 from J, leaving 13 bases between them. The CDR3 extends over 14 amino acids.

A note on this clone: The junction departs from germline at one end; a sequencing error may be responsible. The rearrangement uses TRBV7-7 and TRBJ2-5, with a possible D match to TRBD1 (5 bases). Looked up from germline, CDR1 is SSHAT and CDR2 is FNYEAQ (reference sequence). The CDR3 loop spans 13 amino acids. The CDR3 loop reads CASSFSRGNTQYF. CDR3 DNA: TGTGCTAGCAGCTTCTCAAGGGGAAACACCCAGTACTTC.

Concerning this clone itself: Relative to the germline gene, one junction end is altered; a read error may explain this. The chain combines TRBV18 with TRBJ1-4; D gene uncertain. CDR1 is KGHSH and CDR2 is LQKENI in the germline V gene. The CDR3 runs to 16 residues. CDR3 bases: TGTGCCAGCTCATCACCTCTTCAAACAACTAATGAAGAACTGTTTTTT. Its translation: CASSSPLQTTNEELFF.

The rearrangement links TRBV28 to TRBJ2-2; TRBD1 might be the D (5 bases). In germline, CDR1 is MDHEN, CDR2 SYDVKM. V was clipped by 6 bases and J by 1 base, with 9 bases between them. The CDR3 length is 14 residues. The CDR3 coding sequence is TGTGCCAGCAGATTCGGACAGAACACCGGGGAGCTGTTTTTT. Translated: CASRFGQNTGELFF.

The chain couples TRBV7-2 to TRBJ2-7; 10 positions agree with TRBD2. V lost 5 bases, J lost 3 bases, and 7 bases stayed unmatched. This CDR3 contains 15 residues. The germline V gene encodes CDR1 SGHTA and CDR2 FQGNSA. In nucleotides, the CDR3 is TGTGCCAGCAGCGAACCGGGACTAGCGAGCTACGAGCAGTACTTC. Its protein product is CASSEPGLASYEQYF. The variable domain in full, with the rest retrieved from reference TRBV7-2 and TRBJ2-7, is GAGVSQSPSNKVTEKGKDVELRCDPISGHTALYWYRQSLGQGLEFLIYFQGNSAPDKSGLPSDRFSAERTGGSVSTLTIQRTQQEDSAVYLCASSEPGLASYEQYFGPGTRLTVT.

The chain recombines TRBV10-3 with TRBJ1-6, with 7 bases fitting TRBD1. The CDR3 is made up of 14 amino acids. Germline V CDR1 and CDR2: ENHRY, SYGVKD. V dropped 5 bases and J dropped 5; count of bases not matched to a gene: 3. CDR3 amino acids: CAISSGTDNSPLHF. The CDR3 region has the DNA TGTGCCATCAGTTCCGGGACAGATAATTCACCCCTCCACTTT.

The chain joins TRBV19 to TRBJ1-5, with unresolved D. The CDR3 is 13 residues long. V lost 0 bases to trimming and J lost 6 bases, with 6 bases between them. Germline V gene sequence: CDR1 LNHDA, CDR2 SQIVND (reference sequence). The CDR3 bases are TGTGCCAGTAGTATAGATCTCCCTCAGCCCCAGCATTTT. Its protein is CASSIDLPQPQHF. The whole variable domain, remainder taken from reference TRBV19 and TRBJ1-5, is DGGITQSPKYLFRKEGQNVTLSCEQNLNHDAMYWYRQDPGQGLRLIYYSQIVNDFQKGDIAEGYSVSREKKESFPLTVTSAQKNPTAFYLCASSIDLPQPQHFGDGTRLSIL.

The chain links TRBV10-3 to TRBJ2-2, with D unresolved. Looked up from germline, CDR1 is ENHRY and CDR2 is SYGVKD. This CDR3 comprises 12 residues. V was trimmed by 6 bases and J by 1 base, leaving 3 bases between them. The CDR3 DNA is TGTGCCATCAGCCAGAACACCGGGGAGCTGTTTTTT. This encodes CAISQNTGELFF.

This clone was seen more than once but under ten times. V and J are TRBV10-3 and TRBJ1-2; D unclear. Germline V lookup: CDR1 ENHRY, CDR2 SYGVKD. This CDR3 comprises 13 residues. V lost 7 bases and J lost 8, with 17 bases in between. The CDR3 here is CAINRAGAEGYTF. The CDR3 bases are TGTGCCATCAATAGAGCGGGCGCTGAGGGCTACACCTTC.

The CDR3 nucleotides are TGTGCCAGCCCGATGGGACAGGAAGCGGCAGATACGCAGTATTTT. Its protein is CASPMGQEAADTQYF. The V call is TRBV27, the J call TRBJ2-3, with 8 nucleotides matching TRBD1. The germline CDR1 and CDR2 sequences are MNHEY and SMNVEV (reference sequence). After removal of 8 bases from V and 4 bases from J, the junction contained 11 bases not matched to a gene. CDR3 length equals 15 residues.

The chain carries TRBV16 and TRBJ2-7, with D possibly TRBD2 on 5 matching bases. The V gene lost 4 bases and the J gene lost 2 bases, with 21 bases spanning the gap. Germline CDR1 reads KGHSY; CDR2 reads FQNENV. The CDR3 has 17 amino acids. The chain's CDR3 is CASSPPVPGIKPYEQYF. CDR3 bases: TGTGCCAGCAGCCCCCCAGTCCCGGGAATAAAACCCTACGAGCAGTACTTC.

This sequence joins TRBV2 and TRBJ1-3; D is possibly TRBD1 (6 bases). CDR1 SNHLY and CDR2 FYNNEI come from the germline V gene. V shed 7 bases and J shed 7 bases, with 11 bases lying between them. CDR3 length equals 12 residues. The CDR3 DNA reads as TGTGCCAGCACCCCAGGGGCGAACACCATATATTTT. It yields the protein CASTPGANTIYF. The full variable domain, its missing parts supplied by reference TRBV2 and TRBJ1-3, is EPEVTQTPSHQVTQMGQEVILRCVPISNHLYFYWYRQILGQKVEFLVSFYNNEISEKSEIFDDQFSVERPDGSNFTLKIRSTKLEDSAMYFCASTPGANTIYFGEGSWLTVV.

The V and J genes are TRBV28 and TRBJ1-2, with TRBD1 matching 10 bases. The V and J ends lost 10 bases and 2 bases, in that order; junction bases with no gene match: 7. This CDR3 spans 14 amino acids. Germline V gene lookup returns CDR1 MDHEN and CDR2 SYDVKM. CDR3 sequence (DNA): TGTGCCACTAGGACAGGGGGGATCAACTATGGCTACACCTTC. It is translated as CATRTGGINYGYTF.

V usage is TRBV9 and J usage is TRBJ1-6; TRBD1 aligns across 7 bases. Germline assignment: CDR1 SGDLS and CDR2 YYNGEE. V was pared by 3 bases and J by 8 bases, with 5 bases of the junction left unmatched. The CDR3 runs to 14 residues. Here the CDR3 reads CASSAEGAYSPLHF. CDR3 nucleotide sequence: TGTGCCAGCAGCGCTGAGGGGGCATATTCACCCCTCCACTTT. The whole variable domain, remainder taken from reference TRBV9 and TRBJ1-6, is DSGVTQTPKHLITATGQRVTLRCSPRSGDLSVYWYQQSLDQGLQFLIQYYNGEERAKGNILERFSAQQFPDLHSELNLSSLELGDSALYFCASSAEGAYSPLHFGNGTRLTVT.

DNA of the CDR3: TGTGCCAGCAGCCCCCGGTGGGGGGATGAGCAGTTCTTC. It encodes CASSPRWGDEQFF. This rearrangement joins TRBV9 to TRBJ2-1; a possible D gene is TRBD2 (6 bases). The CDR3 is 13 residues long. The germline CDR1 and CDR2 sequences are SGDLS and YYNGEE. Trimming left V 4 bases short and J 8 bases short, with 13 bases between. The variable domain in full, completed from reference TRBV9 and TRBJ2-1, reads DSGVTQTPKHLITATGQRVTLRCSPRSGDLSVYWYQQSLDQGLQFLIQYYNGEERAKGNILERFSAQQFPDLHSELNLSSLELGDSALYFCASSPRWGDEQFFGPGTRLTVL.

Only a few counts were recorded for this clone. The chain recombines TRBV5-1 with TRBJ1-6; 9 bases align to TRBD1. The CDR3 is 16 amino acids. Trimming cost V 1 base and J 7 bases; bases outside gene matches: 6. In germline, CDR1 is SGHRS, CDR2 YFSETQ. The CDR3 loop reads CASSLLGQGINSPLHF. For the CDR3, the DNA is TGCGCCAGCAGCTTGTTGGGACAGGGCATCAATTCACCCCTCCACTTT.

A few counts support this clone. The CDR3 nucleotides are TGCGCCAGCAGCCAAGAGGCTCAGGGCTATGGCTACACCTTC. It translates to CASSQEAQGYGYTF. The rearrangement joins TRBV4-1 to TRBJ1-2; possibly TRBD1 for D (5 bases). The CDR3 contains 14 residues. With 0 bases removed from V and 4 bases from J, the gap between germline ends came to 9 bases. The germline gives CDR1 MGHRA, CDR2 YSYEKL.

The chain carries TRBV2 and TRBJ1-1; a weak D match, TRBD1 (6 bases). This CDR3 comprises 14 residues. V lost 4 bases and J lost 9, with 18 bases in between. The germline CDR1 and CDR2 sequences are SNHLY and FYNNEI. The CDR3 loop reads CASSAYRTAEKAFF. The CDR3 DNA reads as TGTGCCAGCAGTGCCTACCGGACAGCGGAGAAAGCTTTCTTT.

The genes are TRBV9 and TRBJ2-3; no definite D call. CDR1 and CDR2 (germline): SGDLS, YYNGEE. This CDR3 has 13 residues. V was clipped by 0 bases and J by 8 bases, with 10 bases between them. The CDR3 spells CASSVGGSGTQYF. As DNA, the CDR3 is TGTGCCAGCAGCGTAGGTGGCAGTGGTACGCAGTATTTT.

This chain connects TRBV6-5 to TRBJ1-2; 7 bases align to TRBD1. Germline V gene sequence: CDR1 MNHEY, CDR2 SVGAGI. The CDR3 extends over 14 amino acids. Unmatched junction bases numbered 6, after V lost 5 bases and J lost 3 bases. CDR3: CASSPETGDYGYTF. The CDR3 nucleotides are TGTGCCAGCAGTCCCGAAACAGGGGACTATGGCTACACCTTC.